What follows describes a single T cell receptor (beta chain). The study amplified TCR beta CDR3 regions using RNA transcripts. The library came from an HTBI-primed first-round RT-PCR and a second-round multiplex PCR. TCRdb re-derived calls from the multiplex PCR reads in MiXCR, one entry per CDR3 protein. The table includes some 1.1 million distinct CDR3 sequences, 36% detected once. These data are taken from a study of Graves' ophthalmopathy and Graves' hyperthyroidism. In germline, CDR1 is SQVTM, CDR2 ANQGSEA. J was trimmed by 4 bases and V by 8 bases; bases with no gene match: 7. CDR3 length: 12 residues.

The sequenced material came from peripheral blood or thyroid tissue (not recorded which). This chain joins TRBV29-1 and TRBJ2-7; 8 nucleotides align to TRBD1. This receptor was taken from an adult man with Graves' hyperthyroidism. The CDR3 is CSSETGEYEQYF. In nucleotides, the CDR3 is TGCAGCTCCGAGACAGGGGAATACGAGCAGTACTTC.